Shown below are 8 T cell receptor beta chains from a single sample sequenced in a study of high-grade serous ovarian cancer treatment subgroups. The table came from immunoSEQ multiplex PCR; TCRdb's copy has only in-frame clones and leaves some out. Counted here are approximately 5,700 clones, roughly 70% occurring once; the ten biggest clones make up 4.5% to 6.5%. Tumor tissue was taken before any definitive surgery or chemotherapy was given. Sequenced: tumor tissue. The source of these receptors is a human patient with high-grade serous ovarian cancer.

The J gene is TRBJ1-1, the V gene TRBV19, with 7 positions matching TRBD1. This CDR3 comprises 17 residues. Losses at the gene ends were 0 bases for V and 7 bases for J; bases not matched to a gene: 14. From germline, CDR1 is LNHDA and CDR2 SQIVND (reference sequence). CDR3 amino acids: CASSIDIGQDSTLEAFF. CDR3 nucleotides: TGTGCCAGTAGTATAGACATCGGACAGGACTCGACCCTTGAAGCTTTCTTT.

The rearrangement links TRBV10-3 to TRBJ1-2; 7 bases are a match to TRBD1. With 6 bases clipped from V and 4 bases from J, the junction kept 5 bases outside the gene matches. CDR3 length: 13 residues. CDR1 ENHRY and CDR2 SYGVKD come from the germline V gene. For the CDR3, the DNA is TGTGCCATCAGCGAGGGGACAGTCTATGGCTACACCTTC. It encodes CAISEGTVYGYTF.

This clone was seen a handful of times. The sample has other DNA sequences that encode this CDR3 too. J is TRBJ2-3 and V is TRBV9, with 11 bases fitting TRBD2. The CDR3 is 16 residues long. The germline V gene encodes CDR1 SGDLS and CDR2 YYNGEE. V shed 0 bases, J shed 2 bases, and the junction held 2 bases outside the gene matches. The DNA of the CDR3 is TGTGCCAGCAGCGTAGGACTAGCGGGGCCCACAGATACGCAGTATTTT. Its protein product is CASSVGLAGPTDTQYF.

The chain links TRBV7-9 to TRBJ1-2, with 9 bases aligning to TRBD1. V shed 0 bases, J shed 4 bases, and the junction held 3 bases outside the gene matches. The germline gives CDR1 SEHNR, CDR2 FQNEAQ (reference sequence). The CDR3 is 15 residues long. The CDR3 loop is CASSLAGTGPYGYTF. The CDR3 DNA sequence: TGTGCCAGCAGCTTAGCCGGGACAGGGCCCTATGGCTACACCTTC.

This sequence joins TRBV9 and TRBJ2-3; 11 bases match TRBD1. CDR1 is SGDLS, CDR2 YYNGEE, per germline. Trimming at V came to 2 bases and at J to 3 bases, leaving 14 bases not matched to a gene. CDR3 length equals 19 residues. This CDR3 reads CASSVSSQSDRGRTDTQYF. CDR3 DNA: TGTGCCAGCAGCGTTTCCTCACAATCGGACAGGGGGCGGACAGATACGCAGTATTTT.

The chain joins TRBV2 to TRBJ1-1, with no clear D. V lost 6 bases to trimming and J lost 1 base, with 21 bases between them. Germline V gene sequence: CDR1 SNHLY, CDR2 FYNNEI. This CDR3 comprises 17 residues. In DNA, the CDR3 is TGTGCCAGCAGCCTCGAGCTGAGGGTAAAGGGGAACACTGAAGCTTTCTTT. As protein: CASSLELRVKGNTEAFF.

This clone was counted a single time. The chain employs TRBV5-5 and TRBJ1-1; the D is unclear. Germline V lookup: CDR1 SGHKS, CDR2 YYEKEE (reference sequence). V gave up 1 base and J gave up 2 bases, with 12 bases separating them. This CDR3 has 15 residues. The CDR3 region is CASSLSQVPNTEAFF. The DNA of the CDR3 is TGTGCCAGCAGCTTGTCTCAGGTTCCCAACACTGAAGCTTTCTTT. The full variable domain, with the rest looked up from reference TRBV5-5 and TRBJ1-1, is DAGVTQSPTHLIKTRGQQVTLRCSPISGHKSVSWYQQVLGQGPQFIFQYYEKEERGRGNFPDRFSARQFPNYSSELNVNALLLGDSALYLCASSLSQVPNTEAFFGQGTRLTVV.

The chain is built from TRBV2 and TRBJ1-2, with D perhaps TRBD1 (5 bases). The V and J ends lost 8 bases and 0 bases respectively, with 13 bases between them. Per the germline V gene, CDR1 is SNHLY and CDR2 is FYNNEI. This CDR3 is 14 amino acids long. In DNA, the CDR3 is TGTGCCAGCCTCAACGGGGGTTCTAACTATGGCTACACCTTC. Amino acid sequence: CASLNGGSNYGYTF.